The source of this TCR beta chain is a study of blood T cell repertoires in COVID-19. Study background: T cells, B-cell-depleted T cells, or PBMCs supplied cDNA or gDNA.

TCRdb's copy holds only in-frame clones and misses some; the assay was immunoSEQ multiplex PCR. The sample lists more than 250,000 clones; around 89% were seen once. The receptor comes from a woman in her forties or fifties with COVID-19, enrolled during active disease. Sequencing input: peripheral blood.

CDR3 amino acids: CASSLAGGQPNTGELFF. The CDR3 DNA reads as TGTGCCAGCAGCTTAGCAGGGGGACAACCAAACACCGGGGAGCTGTTTTTT. The rearrangement links TRBV7-9 to TRBJ2-2; the D gene is possibly TRBD1 (6 bases). The germline V gene has CDR1 SEHNR and CDR2 FQNEAQ (reference sequence). This CDR3 region has 17 residues. Trimming left V 0 bases short and J 2 bases short, with 13 bases between.